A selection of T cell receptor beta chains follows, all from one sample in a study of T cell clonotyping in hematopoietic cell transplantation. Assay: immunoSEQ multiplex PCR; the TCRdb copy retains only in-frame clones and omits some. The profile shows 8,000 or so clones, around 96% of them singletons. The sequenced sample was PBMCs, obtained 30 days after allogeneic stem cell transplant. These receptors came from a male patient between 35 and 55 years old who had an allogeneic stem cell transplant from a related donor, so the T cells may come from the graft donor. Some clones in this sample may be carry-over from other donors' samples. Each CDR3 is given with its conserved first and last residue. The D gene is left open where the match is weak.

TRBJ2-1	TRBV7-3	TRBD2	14	CASSFLAGYNEQFF	TGTGCCAGCAGCTTTCTAGCGGGGTACAATGAGCAGTTCTTC
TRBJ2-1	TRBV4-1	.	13	CASSQDFQNEQFF	TGCGCCAGCAGCCAGGACTTCCAGAATGAGCAGTTCTTC
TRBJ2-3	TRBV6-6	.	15	CASSYQHRATDTQYF	TGTGCCAGCAGTTACCAACACAGGGCGACAGATACGCAGTATTTT
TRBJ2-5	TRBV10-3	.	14	CAISEGLYQETQYF	TGTGCCATCAGTGAAGGCCTGTACCAAGAGACCCAGTACTTC
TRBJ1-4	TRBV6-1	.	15	CASSSSSATNEKLFF	TGTGCCAGCAGTTCATCCAGTGCAACTAATGAAAAACTGTTTTTT
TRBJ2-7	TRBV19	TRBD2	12	CATTSGGAEQYF	TGTGCCACTACTAGCGGGGGGGCCGAGCAGTACTTC
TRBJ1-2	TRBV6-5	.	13	CASSRQNYYGYTF	TGTGCCAGCAGCCGACAGAACTACTATGGCTACACCTTC
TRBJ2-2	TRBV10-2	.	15	CASTPKRQDTGELFF	TGCGCCAGCACTCCAAAAAGACAGGACACCGGGGAGCTGTTTTTT
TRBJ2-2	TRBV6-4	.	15	CASRETPGDTGELFF	TGTGCCAGCAGAGAGACTCCCGGGGACACCGGGGAGCTGTTTTTT
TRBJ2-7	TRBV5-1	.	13	CASSFSDYYEQYF	TGCGCCAGCAGCTTTTCAGATTACTACGAGCAGTACTTC
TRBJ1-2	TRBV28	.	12	CASSLKDYGYTF	TGTGCCAGCAGTTTAAAGGACTATGGCTACACCTTC
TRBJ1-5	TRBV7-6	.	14	CASSVSPSNQPQHF	TGTGCCAGCAGCGTCAGCCCGAGCAATCAGCCCCAGCATTTT
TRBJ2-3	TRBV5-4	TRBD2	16	CASSPTSGRYADTQYF	TGTGCCAGCAGCCCGACTAGCGGGAGGTATGCAGATACGCAGTATTTT
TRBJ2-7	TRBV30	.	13	CAWSTDSTYEQYF	TGTGCCTGGAGTACGGACAGCACCTACGAGCAGTACTTC
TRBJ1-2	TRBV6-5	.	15	CASSSLTERNYGYTF	TGTGCCAGCAGTTCACTGACGGAACGCAACTATGGCTACACCTTC
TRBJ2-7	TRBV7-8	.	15	CASSLEEGGVYEQYF	TGTGCCAGCAGCTTAGAAGAGGGGGGGGTATACGAGCAGTACTTC